This entry lists 30 T cell receptor beta chains sequenced from one sample in a study of cytomegalovirus exposure and HLA in healthy donors (TCRdb year 2017). Library construction relied on the immunoSEQ multiplex PCR assay. The multiplex PCR relied on a mix of 60 forward primers for TCR Vbeta segments and 13 reverse primers for TCR Jbeta segments. TCRdb carries this immuneACCESS record with in-frame sequences only. Its versions omit some clonotypes, under half of them owing to an unresolved V gene in the studies checked, with the rest unexplained. This sample is represented by about 140,000 clones; 70% to 85% of them were singletons. 4.1% of the sample is in the top ten clones. Sequencing input: PBMCs. The receptors come from a man aged 35-49 years in good health and CMV-seropositive.

The gene calls are TRBV18 and TRBJ1-3; D not resolved. V was pared by 4 bases and J by 0 bases, with 13 bases between. Germline loops: CDR1 KGHSH, CDR2 LQKENI. This CDR3 is built from 16 residues. The chain's CDR3 is CASSRPGLSSGNTIYF. The DNA for the CDR3 is TGTGCCAGCTCACGACCGGGCCTGAGCTCTGGAAACACCATATATTTT.

The rearrangement uses TRBV5-6 and TRBJ2-1; TRBD1 matches 8 bases. The trim removed 3 bases at V and 3 bases at J, leaving 5 bases unmatched. There are 15 residues in the CDR3. The germline V gene has CDR1 SGHDT and CDR2 YYEEEE. The CDR3 DNA reads as TGTGCCAGCAGCTGGGGGACAGGTGGCTACAATGAGCAGTTCTTC. Translating it yields CASSWGTGGYNEQFF.

The gene calls are TRBV27 and TRBJ2-7; 13 bases fit TRBD2. CDR1 MNHEY and CDR2 SMNVEV come from the germline V gene (reference sequence). The CDR3 has 16 residues. The V and J ends lost 2 bases and 5 bases, in that order; junction bases with no gene match: 6. The CDR3 region is CASSLQTSGGTHEQYF. The CDR3 DNA follows: TGTGCCAGCAGTTTACAGACTAGCGGGGGGACCCACGAGCAGTACTTC.

This chain links TRBV18 with TRBJ2-1; 9 bases map to TRBD1. The CDR3 spans 14 residues. Germline CDR1 and CDR2: KGHSH and LQKENI. V trimming: 4 bases; J trimming: 7 bases; junction bases outside the gene matches: 5. The CDR3 DNA is TGTGCCAGCTCACGGGACAGGGTCGGGAATGAGCAGTTCTTC. Translated: CASSRDRVGNEQFF.

V usage is TRBV5-1 and J usage is TRBJ1-1; D gene unclear. The CDR3 is made up of 15 amino acids. Germline loops: CDR1 SGHRS, CDR2 YFSETQ. Trimming took 5 bases from V and 4 from J, leaving 18 bases between them. The CDR3 nucleotides read TGCGCCAGCAGGCAGTCTGGACTTACGAGCACTGAAGCTTTCTTT. Its protein product is CASRQSGLTSTEAFF.

The rearrangement uses TRBV5-6 and TRBJ2-7; D perhaps matches TRBD2 (6 bases). In germline, CDR1 is SGHDT, CDR2 YYEEEE. This CDR3 region has 15 residues. V lost 4 bases to trimming and J lost 3 bases, with 17 bases between them. The CDR3 DNA is TGTGCCAGCAGCCCCGGGACTCTTCTTCTCTACGAGCAGTACTTC. Amino acids: CASSPGTLLLYEQYF.

The V gene is TRBV11-1, the J gene TRBJ1-2; D is perhaps TRBD1 (5 bases). Deletions cut 3 bases from V and 0 bases from J, with 11 bases between. The germline gives CDR1 SGHAT, CDR2 FQDESV (reference sequence). CDR3 length: 15 residues. CDR3 amino acids: CASSFTGSANYGYTF. CDR3 DNA: TGTGCCAGCAGCTTCACAGGCTCAGCTAACTATGGCTACACCTTC.

The sample holds a few counts of this clone. The chain combines TRBV5-1 with TRBJ1-2; no clear D. The CDR3 has 13 residues. Trimming removed 4 bases at V and 4 bases at J, with 11 bases between. Looked up from germline, CDR1 is SGHRS and CDR2 is YFSETQ. The CDR3 region is CASSDDGSYGYTF. Written as DNA, the CDR3 is TGCGCCAGCAGCGACGATGGGAGCTATGGCTACACCTTC.

This chain connects TRBV5-4 to TRBJ2-3, with 10 bases fitting TRBD2. The CDR3 covers 16 residues. Germline V lookup: CDR1 SGHNT, CDR2 YYREEE (reference sequence). V shed 2 bases, J shed 6 bases, and the junction held 9 bases outside the gene matches. The CDR3 DNA sequence: TGTGCCAGCAGCTTCGTCGCGGGACTAGCGATGGATACGCAGTATTTT. Its translation is CASSFVAGLAMDTQYF.

This sequence joins TRBV7-2 and TRBJ1-4; D gene ambiguous. Looked up from germline, CDR1 is SGHTA and CDR2 is FQGNSA. This CDR3 comprises 15 residues. The germline V and J ends were trimmed by 1 base and 0 bases, with 6 bases remaining between them. Here the CDR3 reads CASSLGLATNEKLFF. CDR3 nucleotide sequence: TGTGCCAGCAGCTTAGGACTTGCAACTAATGAAAAACTGTTTTTT.

This clone came up a few times. The J gene is TRBJ1-2, the V gene TRBV19; 7 positions match TRBD1. Germline V gene data show CDR1 as LNHDA and CDR2 as SQIVND (reference sequence). The ends lost 6 bases at V and 2 bases at J; junction bases unmatched: 6. The CDR3 totals 14 residues. CDR3 residues: CASRSRGENYGYTF. In DNA, the CDR3 is TGTGCCAGTAGAAGCAGGGGGGAAAACTATGGCTACACCTTC.

This clone showed up just once. The chain links TRBV7-8 to TRBJ2-7; tentative D call: TRBD1 (6 bases). Germline CDR1 reads SGHVS; CDR2 reads FQNEAQ. The CDR3 runs to 13 residues. V was trimmed by 5 bases and J by 3 bases, leaving 11 bases between them. The CDR3 nucleotides read TGTGCCAGCAGCCAAGGACAGTACTACGAGCAGTACTTC. Amino acids: CASSQGQYYEQYF.

This chain uses TRBV7-2 with TRBJ2-3; 10 nucleotides agree with TRBD2. V was pared by 1 base and J by 1 base, with 5 bases of the junction left unmatched. The CDR3 sequence is 17 residues long. Germline loops: CDR1 SGHTA, CDR2 FQGNSA. CDR3: CASSLVSSGGGTDTQYF. DNA of the CDR3: TGTGCCAGCAGCTTAGTTTCTAGCGGGGGCGGCACAGATACGCAGTATTTT. The variable domain in full, with the rest retrieved from reference TRBV7-2 and TRBJ2-3, is GAGVSQSPSNKVTEKGKDVELRCDPISGHTALYWYRQSLGQGLEFLIYFQGNSAPDKSGLPSDRFSAERTGGSVSTLTIQRTQQEDSAVYLCASSLVSSGGGTDTQYFGPGTRLTVL.

In regard to this clone: Other DNA sequences in the same sample also yield this CDR3. This rearrangement joins TRBV9 to TRBJ1-2; a weak D match, TRBD1 (6 bases). The CDR3 extends over 13 amino acids. The V end was cut by 0 bases, the J end by 3 bases, with 6 bases between. The germline V gene encodes CDR1 SGDLS and CDR2 YYNGEE. This CDR3 reads CASSVGTDYGYTF. The CDR3 DNA is TGTGCCAGCAGCGTAGGGACAGACTATGGCTACACCTTC.

The genes are TRBV5-6 and TRBJ1-1; D may be TRBD1 (6 bases). This CDR3 has 12 residues. CDR1 is SGHDT, CDR2 YYEEEE, per germline. The germline V and J ends were trimmed by 4 bases and 5 bases, with 9 bases remaining between them. The CDR3 is CASSAGVTEAFF. The CDR3 DNA sequence: TGTGCCAGCAGCGCAGGGGTTACTGAAGCTTTCTTT.

In its sample, this clone was seen once. V gene TRBV14 combines with J gene TRBJ2-3, with 7 nucleotides matching TRBD2. Germline V lookup: CDR1 SGHDN, CDR2 FVKESK. J was trimmed by 9 bases and V by 0 bases; bases with no gene match: 6. This CDR3 is 14 amino acids long. DNA of the CDR3: TGTGCCAGCAGCCAAGAAGGGAGGGCCCACACGCAGTATTTT. It codes for CASSQEGRAHTQYF.

V usage is TRBV18 and J usage is TRBJ1-1; 11 bases are a match to TRBD1. The germline V gene encodes CDR1 KGHSH and CDR2 LQKENI. This CDR3 has 17 residues. V dropped 3 bases and J dropped 0; count of bases not matched to a gene: 6. The CDR3 sequence: CASSPSRTGGVNTEAFF. Here the CDR3 DNA reads TGTGCCAGCTCACCTTCTCGGACAGGGGGCGTGAACACTGAAGCTTTCTTT. The whole variable domain, filled in from reference TRBV18 and TRBJ1-1, reads NAGVMQNPRHLVRRRGQEARLRCSPMKGHSHVYWYRQLPEEGLKFMVYLQKENIIDESGMPKERFSAEFPKEGPSILRIQQVVRGDSAAYFCASSPSRTGGVNTEAFFGQGTRLTVV.

The genes are TRBV4-1 and TRBJ2-4; TRBD2 matches at 8 bases. J gave up 0 bases and V 1 base, and 5 bases lay outside the gene matches. The CDR3 runs 17 residues. Germline loops: CDR1 MGHRA, CDR2 YSYEKL. This chain's CDR3 is CASSQGSAGGAKNIQYF. CDR3 bases: TGCGCCAGCAGCCAAGGGTCTGCGGGGGGAGCCAAAAACATTCAGTACTTC.

The rearrangement links TRBV6-6 to TRBJ2-5, with 10 bases that match TRBD1. The CDR3 runs 14 residues. With 6 bases clipped from V and 11 bases from J, the junction kept 12 bases outside the gene matches. The V gene's germline CDR1 is MNHNY and CDR2 SVGAGI (reference sequence). CDR3 nucleotides: TGTGCCAGCAGCCGCCGGGACAGGGGTCAGGAGCAGTACTTC. This codes for CASSRRDRGQEQYF.

The J gene is TRBJ2-1, the V gene TRBV5-4, with TRBD2 identical over 7 bases. This CDR3 region has 17 residues. Trimming took 0 bases from V and 3 from J; bases not matched to a gene: 9. Germline CDR1 reads SGHNT; CDR2 reads YYREEE (reference sequence). CDR3 DNA sequence: TGTGCCAGCAGCTTGGTGGCGGGTGGGGGGGTCTACAATGAGCAGTTCTTC. Residues: CASSLVAGGGVYNEQFF.

The genes are TRBV5-1 and TRBJ2-1; D possibly corresponds to TRBD2 (7 bases). Germline V lookup: CDR1 SGHRS, CDR2 YFSETQ. V was shortened by 4 bases and J by 8 bases, with 19 bases between the two germline ends. This CDR3 is built from 15 residues. The CDR3 sequence: CASSVGGAAQDEQFF. The CDR3 nucleotides are TGCGCCAGCAGCGTAGGGGGGGCTGCGCAGGATGAGCAGTTCTTC.

The CDR3 sequence is CASSPGGETQYF. DNA of the CDR3: TGTGCCAGCAGCCCGGGAGGAGAGACCCAGTACTTC. This chain uses TRBV6-5 with TRBJ2-5; 7 bases align to TRBD2. V was clipped by 6 bases and J by 4 bases; unmatched bases: 2. Germline V CDR1 and CDR2: MNHEY, SVGAGI. The CDR3 spans 12 residues.

V gene TRBV7-2 combines with J gene TRBJ1-2; 7 nucleotides line up with TRBD1. This CDR3 is built from 15 residues. Germline trimming cut 5 bases from V and 5 bases from J; bases unmatched to any gene: 11. Germline CDR1 and CDR2: SGHTA and FQGNSA. The CDR3 coding sequence is TGTGCCAGCAGCCACTGGACGGGCAGGGGGTATGGCTACACCTTC. Translation: CASSHWTGRGYGYTF.

V and J are TRBV30 and TRBJ2-2; TRBD1 might be the D (6 bases). The germline gives CDR1 GTSNPN, CDR2 SVGIG (reference sequence). The CDR3 contains 16 residues. Trimming left V 2 bases short and J 1 base short, with 14 bases between. CDR3 region: CAWSLGLGGNTGELFF. The CDR3 DNA reads as TGTGCCTGGAGTTTGGGCCTAGGGGGGAACACCGGGGAGCTGTTTTTT.

The rearrangement joins TRBV7-8 to TRBJ2-7; D is unresolved. Trimming pared 3 bases from V and 2 bases from J, leaving 11 bases between. Germline V lookup: CDR1 SGHVS, CDR2 FQNEAQ. CDR3 length equals 14 residues. This CDR3 reads CASSFNYQTYEQYF. For the CDR3, the DNA is TGTGCCAGCAGCTTCAACTACCAGACCTACGAGCAGTACTTC.

About this clone itself: Germline is not matched at one junction end, which may reflect a read error. The gene calls are TRBV2 and TRBJ2-5; TRBD2 agrees at 7 bases. Germline V gives CDR1 SNHLY, CDR2 FYNNEI. The CDR3 contains 11 residues. The CDR3 here is CASSEEETSHF. The CDR3 DNA reads TGTGCCAGCAGTGAAGAGGAGACTAGCCACTTC.

V gene TRBV27 combines with J gene TRBJ2-3; no definite D call. V was shortened by 6 bases and J by 2 bases, with 9 bases between the two germline ends. The CDR3 consists of 13 residues. Per the germline V gene, CDR1 is MNHEY and CDR2 is SMNVEV (reference sequence). CDR3 sequence reads: CASRSQTTDTQYF. DNA for the CDR3: TGTGCCAGCAGGTCACAGACCACAGATACGCAGTATTTT.

Only a few counts were recorded for this clone. V is TRBV6-6 and J is TRBJ2-7, with 7 bases lining up with TRBD1. The junction had 15 bases not matched to a gene; V was cut back by 7 bases and J by 6 bases. The CDR3 covers 15 residues. Per germline, CDR1 MNHNY and CDR2 SVGAGI (reference sequence). CDR3 sequence (DNA): TGTGCCAGCACTGAACAGGGGCTGGGCCTCCTCGAGCAGTACTTC. It translates to CASTEQGLGLLEQYF.

The chain has TRBV10-3 and TRBJ1-1; 9 nucleotides align to TRBD1. Germline values: CDR1 ENHRY, CDR2 SYGVKD. The CDR3 spans 16 residues. J gave up 0 bases and V 10 bases, and 12 bases lay outside the gene matches. This CDR3 is CATGQGMELVNTEAFF. CDR3 sequence (DNA): TGTGCCACAGGACAGGGGATGGAGTTGGTGAACACTGAAGCTTTCTTT.

This clone was recorded once. This rearrangement joins TRBV5-1 to TRBJ2-1; 9 positions match TRBD2. CDR3 size: 16 residues. Germline V lookup: CDR1 SGHRS, CDR2 YFSETQ. After removal of 2 bases from V and 6 bases from J, the junction contained 9 bases not matched to a gene. In DNA form, the CDR3 reads TGCGCCAGCAGCTTTATAATAGCGGGAGACAGCAATGAGCAGTTCTTC. Its translation is CASSFIIAGDSNEQFF.